Below, one T cell receptor beta chain is given with its context. The antigen is unknown. This sample was included in a study of cytomegalovirus exposure and HLA in healthy donors. Trimming cost V 5 bases and J 2 bases, with 12 bases left between them. CDR3 size: 14 residues. The germline gives CDR1 SGHNT, CDR2 YYREEE (reference sequence). The study ran its PCR with 60 Vbeta and 13 Jbeta primers. Authors' processing steps: There were around 80 million unique TCR beta chains by a later count, and 10 million to 12 million of them were shared. The method was immunoSEQ multiplex PCR; TCRdb's version includes in-frame clones alone and lacks a portion of them. For V, J and clone size, that table is used; D and trimming come from the DNA. The repertoire holds about 240,000 clones, with over 75% as singletons. The study, taken as a whole, reports: In a later analysis, CMV-associated beta chains were mostly HLA-associated, it appeared. A later analysis reportedly found that, within productive TCRs, an Asian-associated ancestry cluster had fewer N-insertions than the mean observed across the roughly 730 donors.

This receptor was taken from a boy between 10 and 17 years old in good health and CMV-seronegative. This sequence joins TRBV5-4 and TRBJ2-3; TRBD1 is a possible D gene (5 bases). Specimen: PBMCs. This chain's CDR3 is CASRVDRDTDTQYF. The CDR3, as DNA: TGTGCCAGCAGAGTAGACAGAGACACAGATACGCAGTATTTT.